The text below deals with one T cell receptor (beta chain). Its specificity is unknown. This sample is part of a study of cytomegalovirus exposure and HLA in healthy donors. General study points: There was a cluster of highly shared sequence variants that was likely a sequencing artifact. Immune exposure information available was restricted to CMV serostatus. A prior analysis recorded that most TCR beta V segments were productive about 87% or about 30% of the time.

In the PCR, 60 Vbeta and 13 Jbeta primers were used. Clones were read by immunoSEQ multiplex PCR, and TCRdb kept only the in-frame ones, dropping some. The sample yields tens of thousands of clones, roughly 77% seen once. Trimming removed 1 base from V and 1 base from J; junction bases left unmatched: 7. This CDR3 has 17 amino acids. Germline CDR1 and CDR2: SEHNR and FQNEAQ (reference sequence). Sequenced sample: PBMCs. The receptor's source is a human donor in good health. J is TRBJ2-3 and V is TRBV7-9; 8 bases map to TRBD1. The CDR3 bases are TGTGCCAGCAGCTTAGGCTCGACAGGGGACCGCACAGATACGCAGTATTTT. Encoded protein: CASSLGSTGDRTDTQYF.